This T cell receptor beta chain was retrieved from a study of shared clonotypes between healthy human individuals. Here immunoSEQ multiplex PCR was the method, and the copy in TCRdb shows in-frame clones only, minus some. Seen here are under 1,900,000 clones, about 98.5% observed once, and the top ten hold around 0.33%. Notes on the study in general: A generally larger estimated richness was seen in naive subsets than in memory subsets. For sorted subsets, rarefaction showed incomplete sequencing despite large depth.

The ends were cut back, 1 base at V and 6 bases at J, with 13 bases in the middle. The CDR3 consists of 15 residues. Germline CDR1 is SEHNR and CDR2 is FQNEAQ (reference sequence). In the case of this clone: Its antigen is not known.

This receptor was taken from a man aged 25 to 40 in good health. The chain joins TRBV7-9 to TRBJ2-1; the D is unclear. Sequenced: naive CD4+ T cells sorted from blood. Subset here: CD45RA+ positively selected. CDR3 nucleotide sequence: TGTGCCAGCAGCTTAGGCCAGGCAGCCTTCAATGAGCAGTTCTTC. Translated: CASSLGQAAFNEQFF.